This T cell receptor (beta chain) comes out of a study of CD8 T cells in ankylosing spondylitis. This CDR3 is built from 18 residues. Trimming cost V 0 bases and J 2 bases; bases outside gene matches: 6. Germline loops: CDR1 ENHRY, CDR2 SYGVKD. Quantitative 5'-RACE with molecular barcodes was used to make the TCR beta libraries. Each CDR3 protein is one row after TCRdb ran MiXCR on the 5' RACE reads. The top ten clones hold 10% to 15% of a sample with just over 350,000 distinct CDR3 sequences, roughly 22% of them seen once. The study's findings and limits: Disease-linked clones bore a CD8+ phenotype and were relatively rare in peripheral blood. Reports say disease-linked clones showed up significantly more in matched ankylosing spondylitis synovial fluid. Ankylosing spondylitis blood seemed to carry a telltale TCR beta motif made of fewer than 10 highly homologous variants.

On this clonotype itself: Its antigen is unidentified.

The sequenced sample consisted of blood, either unsorted or a sorted T cell fraction (not recorded which). This sequence was found in a male donor with ankylosing spondylitis or in good health (not recorded which). The genes are TRBV10-3 and TRBJ2-2; the match to TRBD2 covers 10 bases. The CDR3 nucleotides read TGTGCCATCAGTGAGTCGGCTAGCGGGGGCCTTAACACCGGGGAGCTGTTTTTT. As protein: CAISESASGGLNTGELFF.